This T cell receptor (beta chain) was recorded in a study of human T cells and chemical hapten exposure. Broader study findings: With DPC sensitization, TCRs exceeding 1 in 1000 frequency showed no change.

There are a few counts of this clonotype. Its antigen is not known. Time point noted: pre-sensitization, week 0. Specified treatment: therapeutic diphenylcyclopropenone sensitization with weekly scalp DPC. Using its own MiXCR run on the RACE reads, TCRdb lists one record per CDR3 protein. The data contain about 380,000 distinct CDR3 sequences, approximately 5.1% of them singletons. Trimming removed 6 bases at V and 0 bases at J, with 12 bases between. The CDR3 covers 14 residues. Germline assignment: CDR1 MNHNS and CDR2 SASEGT. The sequencing used whole blood, collected in connection with sensitization to the hapten diphenylcyclopropenone (DPC). This sequence joins TRBV6-1 and TRBJ2-7, with D tentatively TRBD1 (6 bases). This receptor was obtained from a woman in her forties or fifties with alopecia areata. Some clones in this sample may be carry-over from other donors' samples. CDR3 sequence reads: CASRTDSFSYEQYF. Written as DNA, the CDR3 is TGTGCCAGCAGGACGGACAGCTTCTCCTACGAGCAGTACTTC.